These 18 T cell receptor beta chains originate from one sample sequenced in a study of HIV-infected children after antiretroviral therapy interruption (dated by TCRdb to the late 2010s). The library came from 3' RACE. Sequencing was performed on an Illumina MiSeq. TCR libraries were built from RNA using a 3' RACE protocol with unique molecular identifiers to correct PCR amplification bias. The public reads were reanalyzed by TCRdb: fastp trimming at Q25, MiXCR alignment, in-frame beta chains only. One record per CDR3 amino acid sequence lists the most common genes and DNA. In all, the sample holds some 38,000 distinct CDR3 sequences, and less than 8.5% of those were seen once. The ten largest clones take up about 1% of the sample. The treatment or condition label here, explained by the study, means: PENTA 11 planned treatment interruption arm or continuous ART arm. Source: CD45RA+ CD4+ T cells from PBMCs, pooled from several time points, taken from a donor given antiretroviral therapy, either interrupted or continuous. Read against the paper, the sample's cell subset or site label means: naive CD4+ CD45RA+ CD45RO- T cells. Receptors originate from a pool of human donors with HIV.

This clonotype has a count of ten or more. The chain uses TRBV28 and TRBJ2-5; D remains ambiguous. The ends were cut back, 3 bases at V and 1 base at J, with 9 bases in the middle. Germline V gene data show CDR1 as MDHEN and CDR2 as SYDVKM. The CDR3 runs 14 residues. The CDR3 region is CASSFRQVQETQYF. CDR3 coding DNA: TGTGCCAGCAGTTTTCGGCAGGTCCAAGAGACCCAGTACTTC.

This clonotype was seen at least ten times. DNA of the CDR3: TGTGCCAGCAACCCATCTGGGGGGGGCAGGGGGGAGACCCAGTACTTC. It encodes CASNPSGGGRGETQYF. The gene calls are TRBV12-3 or TRBV12-4 and TRBJ2-5; D possibly matches TRBD1 or TRBD2 (7 bases each). Trimming pared 7 bases from V and 5 bases from J, leaving 23 bases between. There are 16 residues in the CDR3.

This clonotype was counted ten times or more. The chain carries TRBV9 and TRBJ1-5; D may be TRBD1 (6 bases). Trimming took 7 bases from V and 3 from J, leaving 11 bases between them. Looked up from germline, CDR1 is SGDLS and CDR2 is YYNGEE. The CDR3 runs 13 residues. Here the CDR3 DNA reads TGTGCCAGCGTAGGGGGACTCAATCAGCCCCAGCATTTT. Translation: CASVGGLNQPQHF.

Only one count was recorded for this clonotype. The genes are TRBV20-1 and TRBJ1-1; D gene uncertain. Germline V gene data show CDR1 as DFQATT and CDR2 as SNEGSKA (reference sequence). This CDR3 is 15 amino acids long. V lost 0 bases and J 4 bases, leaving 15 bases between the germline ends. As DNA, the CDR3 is TGCAGTGCTAGAGATCTGTCCACGATGGGCACTGAAGCTTTCTTT. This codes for CSARDLSTMGTEAFF.

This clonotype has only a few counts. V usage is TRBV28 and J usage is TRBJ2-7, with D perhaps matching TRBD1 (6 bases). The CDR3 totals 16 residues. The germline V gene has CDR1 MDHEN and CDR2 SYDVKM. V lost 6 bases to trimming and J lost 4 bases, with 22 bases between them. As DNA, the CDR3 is TGTGCCAGCAGCCCTAACCGGGACAAGCCACGATACGAGCAGTACTTC. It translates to CASSPNRDKPRYEQYF.

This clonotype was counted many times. CDR3 amino acids: CASSLLLAGGPGRYEQYF. CDR3 in DNA: TGCGCCAGCAGCTTGTTACTAGCGGGAGGGCCCGGAAGGTACGAGCAGTACTTC. This rearrangement joins TRBV5-1 to TRBJ2-7; 13 bases map to TRBD2. V shed 1 base and J 4 bases; nucleotides not matched to a gene: 11. The CDR3 is made up of 18 amino acids. Germline V lookup: CDR1 SGHRS, CDR2 YFSETQ.

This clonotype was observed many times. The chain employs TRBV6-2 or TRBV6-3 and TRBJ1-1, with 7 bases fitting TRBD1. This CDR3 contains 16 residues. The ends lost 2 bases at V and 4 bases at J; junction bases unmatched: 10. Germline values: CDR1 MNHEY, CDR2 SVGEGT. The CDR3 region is CASSYEQGRPSTEAFF. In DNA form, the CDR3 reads TGTGCCAGCAGTTACGAACAGGGGAGGCCGTCCACTGAAGCTTTCTTT.

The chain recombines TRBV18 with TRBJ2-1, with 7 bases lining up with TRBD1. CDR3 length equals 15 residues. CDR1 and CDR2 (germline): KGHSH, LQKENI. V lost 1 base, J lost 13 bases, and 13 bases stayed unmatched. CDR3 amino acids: CASSPQGQTIGGQFF. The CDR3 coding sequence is TGTGCCAGCTCACCACAGGGACAGACAATAGGGGGACAGTTCTTC. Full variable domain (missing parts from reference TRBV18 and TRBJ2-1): NAGVMQNPRHLVRRRGQEARLRCSPMKGHSHVYWYRQLPEEGLKFMVYLQKENIIDESGMPKERFSAEFPKEGPSILRIQQVVRGDSAAYFCASSPQGQTIGGQFFGPGTRLTVL.

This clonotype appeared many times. Here the CDR3 reads CASSRDRANSPLHF. CDR3 bases: TGCGCCAGCAGCCGGGACAGGGCCAATTCACCCCTCCACTTT. The rearrangement uses TRBV4-1 and TRBJ1-6, with 9 bases identical to TRBD1. The V gene's germline CDR1 is MGHRA and CDR2 YSYEKL. After removal of 4 bases from V and 7 bases from J, the junction contained 2 bases not matched to a gene. CDR3 length: 14 amino acids.

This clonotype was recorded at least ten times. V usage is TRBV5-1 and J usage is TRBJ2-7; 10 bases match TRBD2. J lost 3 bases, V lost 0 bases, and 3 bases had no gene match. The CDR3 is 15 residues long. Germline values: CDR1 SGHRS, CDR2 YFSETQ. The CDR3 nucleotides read TGCGCCAGCAGCTTGGTGGCTAGCGGGGGCTACGAGCAGTACTTC. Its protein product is CASSLVASGGYEQYF. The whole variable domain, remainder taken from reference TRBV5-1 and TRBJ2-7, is KAGVTQTPRYLIKTRGQQVTLSCSPISGHRSVSWYQQTPGQGLQFLFEYFSETQRNKGNFPGRFSGRQFSNSRSEMNVSTLELGDSALYLCASSLVASGGYEQYFGPGTRLTVT.

The CDR3 DNA sequence: TGTGCCAGCAGCCGTCGTTTCGGGAGTCGGCAGAATGATACGCAGTATTTT. Protein product: CASSRRFGSRQNDTQYF. The chain links TRBV3-1 to TRBJ2-3; tentative D call: TRBD2 (6 bases). Trimming stripped 4 bases from V and 6 bases from J, with 23 bases between. CDR3 length: 17 amino acids. Germline V gene sequence: CDR1 LGHDT, CDR2 YNNKEL (reference sequence).

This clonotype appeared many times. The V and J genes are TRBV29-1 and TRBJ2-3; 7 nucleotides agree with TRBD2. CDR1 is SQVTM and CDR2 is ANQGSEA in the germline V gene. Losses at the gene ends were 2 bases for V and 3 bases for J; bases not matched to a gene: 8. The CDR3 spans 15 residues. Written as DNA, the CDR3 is TGCAGCGTTGAACCCCCAGGACTAGTAACAGATACGCAGTATTTT. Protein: CSVEPPGLVTDTQYF.

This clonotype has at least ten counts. The CDR3 DNA reads as TGCGCCAGCAGCCGCCTAGCCAGCGGGGGCTACGAGCAGTACTTC. Protein: CASSRLASGGYEQYF. This chain connects TRBV5-1 to TRBJ2-7; 8 bases line up with TRBD2. The CDR3 consists of 15 residues. Germline CDR1 SGHRS, CDR2 YFSETQ. V gave up 4 bases and J gave up 3 bases; unmatched junction bases: 9.

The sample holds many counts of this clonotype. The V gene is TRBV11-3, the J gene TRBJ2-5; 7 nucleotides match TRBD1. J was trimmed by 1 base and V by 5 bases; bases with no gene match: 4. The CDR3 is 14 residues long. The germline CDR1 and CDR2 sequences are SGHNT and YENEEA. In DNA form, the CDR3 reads TGTGCCAGCAGCAAATCAGGGGGCCAAGAGACCCAGTACTTC. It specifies CASSKSGGQETQYF.

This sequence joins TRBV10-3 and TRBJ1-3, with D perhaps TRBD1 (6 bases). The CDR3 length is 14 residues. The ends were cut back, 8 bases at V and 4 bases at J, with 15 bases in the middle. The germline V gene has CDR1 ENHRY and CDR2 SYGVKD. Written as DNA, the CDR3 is TGTGCCATCGGGACGGGGGCGAGCGGAAACACCATATATTTT. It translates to CAIGTGASGNTIYF.

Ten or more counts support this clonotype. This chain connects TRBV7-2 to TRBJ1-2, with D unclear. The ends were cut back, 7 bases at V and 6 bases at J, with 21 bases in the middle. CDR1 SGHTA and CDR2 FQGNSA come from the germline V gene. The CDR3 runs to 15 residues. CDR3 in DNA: TGTGCCAGCACTCGCGCTCGAATACCGGATGATGGCTACACCTTC. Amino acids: CASTRARIPDDGYTF.

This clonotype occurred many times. CDR3 sequence (DNA): TGTGCCAGCAGCTTAGGGGACTCTCTCCGGGGGGGAGCCAAAAACATTCAGTACTTC. Its translation: CASSLGDSLRGGAKNIQYF. This chain uses TRBV7-9 with TRBJ2-4, with 8 nucleotides matching TRBD2. The CDR3 length is 19 residues. V shed 1 base and J 0 bases; nucleotides not matched to a gene: 11. The germline V gene encodes CDR1 SEHNR and CDR2 FQNEAQ (reference sequence).

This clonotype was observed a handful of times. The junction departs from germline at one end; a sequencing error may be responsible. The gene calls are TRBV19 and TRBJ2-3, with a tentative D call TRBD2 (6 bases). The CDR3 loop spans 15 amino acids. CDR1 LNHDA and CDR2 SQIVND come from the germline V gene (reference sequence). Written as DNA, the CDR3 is TGTGCCAGCAGTCCCTTTCGACTGGGGGGAAACACCTTGTACTTT. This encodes CASSPFRLGGNTLYF.